The 15 T cell receptor beta chains presented below share a single source sample, sequenced in a study of beta chain features in type 1 diabetes. Every isolated RNA sample was fully reverse transcribed, so sequencing captured expressed TCRB transcripts. The table came from immunoSEQ multiplex PCR; TCRdb's copy has only in-frame clones and leaves some out. The sample records over 700,000 clones, 15% to 20% being singletons. The sample was naive CD4+ T cells from blood. The receptors shown here come from a woman aged 18-30 years in good health.

This clone has only a few counts. The chain links TRBV27 to TRBJ2-7; 10 nucleotides line up with TRBD2. This CDR3 is built from 16 residues. J was trimmed by 4 bases and V by 3 bases; bases with no gene match: 9. CDR1 MNHEY and CDR2 SMNVEV come from the germline V gene (reference sequence). The CDR3 spells CASSLVSTSGRYEQYF. Here the CDR3 DNA reads TGTGCCAGCAGTTTGGTGTCGACTAGCGGGCGGTACGAGCAGTACTTC.

Only a few counts were recorded for this clone. The chain's CDR3 is CASSVQVGYSGAYEQYF. CDR3 coding DNA: TGTGCCAGCAGTGTACAGGTCGGTTATTCGGGAGCGTACGAGCAGTACTTC. The chain employs TRBV6-1 and TRBJ2-7; TRBD2 might be the D (6 bases). Germline V CDR1 and CDR2: MNHNS, SASEGT. The CDR3 loop spans 17 amino acids. The V end was cut by 4 bases, the J end by 4 bases, with 23 bases between.

J is TRBJ2-3 and V is TRBV5-1; a possible D gene is TRBD1 (5 bases). The V and J ends lost 1 base and 5 bases respectively, with 8 bases between them. Germline assignment: CDR1 SGHRS and CDR2 YFSETQ. The CDR3 extends over 13 amino acids. CDR3 nucleotides: TGCGCCAGCAGCTTGACGCAGGGAGATACGCAGTATTTT. It codes for CASSLTQGDTQYF.

This clone was recorded a few times. The CDR3 sequence: CASSLVMNTEAFF. Written as DNA, the CDR3 is TGTGCCAGCAGCTTAGTGATGAACACTGAAGCTTTCTTT. The rearrangement links TRBV11-2 to TRBJ1-1; D remains ambiguous. Trimming removed 1 base at V and 0 bases at J, with 3 bases between. The length of the CDR3 is 13 residues. Germline V gene lookup returns CDR1 SGHAT and CDR2 FQNNGV.

The chain is built from TRBV11-2 and TRBJ2-1; D unclear. Germline loops: CDR1 SGHAT, CDR2 FQNNGV. This CDR3 has 15 residues. V shed 0 bases and J shed 8 bases, with 14 bases lying between them. In DNA form, the CDR3 reads TGTGCCAGCAGCTTAGAAGGCTTTGTGGCCCATGAGCAGTTCTTC. Translated, it gives CASSLEGFVAHEQFF.

This chain links TRBV6-6 with TRBJ2-7; no definite D call. The V end lost 2 bases, the J end lost 2 bases, and 10 bases lay between the germline ends. CDR1 is MNHNY, CDR2 SVGAGI, per germline (reference sequence). CDR3 size: 14 residues. CDR3 in DNA: TGTGCCAGCAGTTACCGCCCGACCCCCTACGAGCAGTACTTC. This gives the protein CASSYRPTPYEQYF.

The CDR3 here is CASSLGLGQFF. Written as DNA, the CDR3 is TGTGCCAGCAGCCTAGGCCTGGGGCAGTTCTTC. The chain employs TRBV7-6 and TRBJ2-1; D unclear. V lost 5 bases and J 12 bases, leaving 11 bases between the germline ends. Germline V lookup: CDR1 SGHVS, CDR2 FNYEAQ. The CDR3 is made up of 11 amino acids.

The J gene is TRBJ2-2, the V gene TRBV6-6; unclear D gene. V dropped 2 bases and J dropped 6 bases, with 13 bases sitting between them. There are 15 residues in the CDR3. The germline gives CDR1 MNHNY, CDR2 SVGAGI (reference sequence). CDR3 bases: TGTGCCAGCAGTTACGGGCAGGATCGGGCCGGGGAGCTGTTTTTT. Translation: CASSYGQDRAGELFF.

This clone was seen only a few times. This chain joins TRBV28 and TRBJ2-5; 7 bases are a match to TRBD2. V lost 6 bases to trimming and J lost 9 bases; unmatched junction nucleotides: 10. Per the germline V gene, CDR1 is MDHEN and CDR2 is SYDVKM. The CDR3 covers 13 residues. In DNA form, the CDR3 reads TGTGCCAGCAGCACTAAGGGACTAAAGGCCCAGTACTTC. This gives the protein CASSTKGLKAQYF.

This rearrangement joins TRBV19 to TRBJ1-2; D not resolved. V was shortened by 3 bases and J by 5 bases, with 13 bases between the two germline ends. Per the germline V gene, CDR1 is LNHDA and CDR2 is SQIVND (reference sequence). The CDR3 contains 14 residues. Written as DNA, the CDR3 is TGTGCCAGTAGTATTACGGGGAATCCATATGGCTACACCTTC. It codes for CASSITGNPYGYTF. The full variable domain, in which reference TRBV19 and TRBJ1-2 provide the parts outside the CDR3, is DGGITQSPKYLFRKEGQNVTLSCEQNLNHDAMYWYRQDPGQGLRLIYYSQIVNDFQKGDIAEGYSVSREKKESFPLTVTSAQKNPTAFYLCASSITGNPYGYTFGSGTRLTVV.

The gene calls are TRBV4-3 and TRBJ2-5, with 9 bases lining up with TRBD1. CDR1 and CDR2 from the germline V gene are LGHNA and YSLEER. The CDR3 is 18 residues long. V shed 3 bases and J 5 bases; nucleotides not matched to a gene: 16. CDR3 coding DNA: TGCGCCAGCAGCCACCATTTAAGGACAGGGGCGTTCAGGGAGACCCAGTACTTC. Translation: CASSHHLRTGAFRETQYF.

This clone was detected a few times. The chain couples TRBV9 to TRBJ2-3; maybe TRBD2 (5 bases). Germline V gene lookup returns CDR1 SGDLS and CDR2 YYNGEE. This CDR3 has 15 amino acids. Trimming removed 3 bases at V and 1 base at J, with 12 bases between. CDR3 nucleotides: TGTGCCAGCAGCGGAGGCGGGTTGGGCACAGATACGCAGTATTTT. Its translation: CASSGGGLGTDTQYF. The full variable domain, in which reference TRBV9 and TRBJ2-3 provide the parts outside the CDR3, is DSGVTQTPKHLITATGQRVTLRCSPRSGDLSVYWYQQSLDQGLQFLIQYYNGEERAKGNILERFSAQQFPDLHSELNLSSLELGDSALYFCASSGGGLGTDTQYFGPGTRLTVL.

This clone appeared a few times. The chain couples TRBV19 to TRBJ2-3; 7 positions match TRBD2. V trimming: 6 bases; J trimming: 2 bases; junction bases outside the gene matches: 5. The CDR3 covers 14 residues. CDR1 and CDR2 from the germline V gene are LNHDA and SQIVND (reference sequence). The CDR3 reads CASRPSGATDTQYF. For the CDR3, the DNA is TGTGCCAGTAGACCTAGCGGAGCCACAGATACGCAGTATTTT.

This clone came up a few times. The chain employs TRBV5-1 and TRBJ2-2; 13 bases are a match to TRBD2. The V segment lost 5 bases and the J segment 9 bases; nucleotides outside the gene matches: 4. The CDR3 contains 14 residues. Germline V gene data show CDR1 as SGHRS and CDR2 as YFSETQ. The CDR3 DNA follows: TGCGCCAGCAGAACGACTAGCGGGAGGAGGGAGCTGTTTTTT. This translates into CASRTTSGRRELFF.

This clone was counted only a few times. The chain is built from TRBV9 and TRBJ1-3, with D tentatively TRBD1 (5 bases). Germline-derived CDR1 and CDR2 are SGDLS and YYNGEE. The CDR3 totals 15 residues. The V end lost 4 bases, the J end lost 2 bases, and 13 bases lay between the germline ends. In DNA, the CDR3 is TGTGCCAGCAGCCCGCCGGAGGGGCCTGGAAACACCATATATTTT. It encodes CASSPPEGPGNTIYF. Using reference TRBV9 and TRBJ1-3 for the parts outside the CDR3, the full variable domain is DSGVTQTPKHLITATGQRVTLRCSPRSGDLSVYWYQQSLDQGLQFLIQYYNGEERAKGNILERFSAQQFPDLHSELNLSSLELGDSALYFCASSPPEGPGNTIYFGEGSWLTVV.